The clone carrying this T cell receptor beta chain was recorded a few times. These data originate in a study of response to subunit inactivated influenza vaccine. The germline V gene has CDR1 SGHRS and CDR2 YFSETQ. The CDR3 is made up of 15 amino acids. The V gene end was trimmed by 2 bases and the J gene end by 5 bases; junction bases not matched to a gene: 5. TCRdb used MiXCR to reprocess the RT-PCR reads, holding one entry per CDR3 protein. The sample includes about 570,000 distinct CDR3 sequences, about 10% of them seen just once. The same sample was also used in a study of T cells expressing NK-cell markers. That paper notes: A 5'RACE template switching approach incorporating UMIs was used to make TCR beta cDNA. Seven sequenced donors out of eight were HCMV-seropositive, one seronegative. Roughly six donors showed dominant NKG2C+ clonotypes comprising about 1.0-7.0% of their CD8+ T cells. The CD3+CD56-NKG2C+ fraction of a handful of donors was also led by these clonotypes.

The chain joins TRBV5-1 to TRBJ2-1, with TRBD2 matching over 9 bases. This receptor was obtained from a man aged 45-65 years who received an inactivated influenza vaccine. Material: PBMCs from blood, obtained on the day of vaccination. For the CDR3, the DNA is TGCGCCAGCAGCTTCCGACTAGCGGAGGACAATGAGCAGTTCTTC. Translation gives CASSFRLAEDNEQFF.